There are many counts of the clone carrying this TCR beta chain. TCRdb reprocessed the PCR reads via MiXCR and lists one record per CDR3 protein. There are some 580,000 distinct CDR3 sequences in the sample; 25% occur only once, and approximately 0.75% lies in the top ten. The data derive from a study of molecular identifiers for immune sequencing clone quantification. Between the trimmed V and J ends, which lost 3 bases and 3 bases, there was a span of 11 bases. CDR1 and CDR2 from the germline V gene are LNHDA and SQIVND (reference sequence). CDR3 size: 15 residues. This sequence joins TRBV19 and TRBJ2-2; D is possibly TRBD1 or TRBD2 (5 bases each). Material: naive CD8+ T cells from blood, with Jurkat cell RNA spiked in. This sample's subset: FACS-sorted CD8+CD4-CCR7+CD45RA+ naive T cells. The receptor was derived from a human donor in good health. Some libraries in this study had Jurkat cell RNA spiked in. The CDR3 coding sequence is TGTGCCAGTAGTATCGGGACGAGGGACACCGGGGAGCTGTTTTTT. Protein: CASSIGTRDTGELFF. Full variable domain (missing parts from reference TRBV19 and TRBJ2-2): DGGITQSPKYLFRKEGQNVTLSCEQNLNHDAMYWYRQDPGQGLRLIYYSQIVNDFQKGDIAEGYSVSREKKESFPLTVTSAQKNPTAFYLCASSIGTRDTGELFFGEGSRLTVL.